The clone carrying this TCR beta chain was seen once. After extraction with the RNeasy kit, about 0.45 to 1 ug of the RNA was reverse transcribed using random hexamers. TCRdb itself ran the immunoSEQ multiplex PCR reads through MiXCR, one entry per CDR3 protein. Among a few hundred thousand distinct CDR3 sequences listed, 75% to 90% were seen once. The source of the sample is a study of CD8 T cells in Susac syndrome. The V end was cut by 3 bases, the J end by 6 bases, with 21 bases between. Germline V gene data show CDR1 as MDHEN and CDR2 as SYDVKM. This CDR3 is 17 amino acids long. Material: CD8+ T cells from PBMCs. V gene TRBV28 combines with J gene TRBJ1-5; unclear D gene. The TCR comes from a human donor with multiple sclerosis. The CDR3 is CASSFHPVLERGQPQHF. The DNA of the CDR3 is TGTGCCAGCAGTTTTCACCCGGTGCTGGAGCGCGGTCAGCCCCAGCATTTT.